This TCR beta chain was sequenced during a study of T cell responses to AZD1222 COVID-19 vaccine. Method: immunoSEQ multiplex PCR; TCRdb's copy keeps in-frame clones and lacks some. The sample contains 60,000 to 65,000 clones, around 84% of which appear only once. The sequence was obtained from an adult in good health. Sample: peripheral blood, taken on day 0 of AZD1222 vaccination.

The chain's CDR3 is CASSEEAGGYEQYF. CDR3 in DNA: TGTGCCAGCAGCGAAGAAGCGGGGGGGTACGAGCAGTACTTC. This chain uses TRBV9 with TRBJ2-7; 10 nucleotides match TRBD2. Germline CDR1 and CDR2: SGDLS and YYNGEE. The CDR3 loop spans 14 amino acids. Losses at the gene ends were 3 bases for V and 4 bases for J; bases not matched to a gene: 4.